The clone carrying this T cell receptor (beta chain) was picked up one time. Its antigen is not identified. One base away lies a much larger clone, so this may be a sequencing read error. Researchers amplified the TCR beta CDR3 regions from RNA transcripts. The TCR CDR3 was amplified in a first-round RT-PCR using the HTBI primer set. Each CDR3 protein is one row after TCRdb ran MiXCR on the multiplex PCR reads. The repertoire consists of about 540,000 distinct CDR3 sequences, with 35% to 55% occurring once and the leading ten covering approximately 8.2%. The study enrolled patients aged 18 to 65 with newly diagnosed hyperthyroidism of under 2 months' duration. Criteria for exclusion of patients were uncontrolled infection, other autoimmune disease, pregnancy or lactation. The sample comes from a study of T cells in Graves' hyperthyroidism and ophthalmopathy. Whole-study findings and limits: Ophthalmopathy, which appeared later, was predicted by the model a median approximately six months before onset.

Germline CDR1 and CDR2: DFQATT and SNEGSKA (reference sequence). The CDR3 totals 12 residues. Between the trimmed V and J ends, which lost 5 bases and 6 bases, there was a span of 14 bases. The sequencing sample was made of peripheral blood or thyroid tissue (not recorded which). The chain employs TRBV20-1 and TRBJ2-7; possibly TRBD2 for D (6 bases). This TCR was sampled from a woman aged 18-29 years with Graves' hyperthyroidism. DNA for the CDR3: TGCAGTGCTCCCGGGAGCGTTAGCGAGCAGTACTTC. This gives the protein CSAPGSVSEQYF.